This entry lists 22 T cell receptor beta chains sequenced from one sample in a study of cytomegalovirus exposure and HLA in healthy donors. In the PCR, 60 Vbeta and 13 Jbeta primers were used. Using immunoSEQ multiplex PCR, the repertoire was profiled, and TCRdb retains in-frame clones only, with some absent. This sample has about 150,000 clones, with roughly 78% found just once. The specimen was PBMCs. All receptors come from a woman between 45 and 65 years old in good health and CMV-seropositive.

A few counts support this clone. The chain uses TRBV6-1 and TRBJ1-4; TRBD1 might be the D (5 bases). Looked up from germline, CDR1 is MNHNS and CDR2 is SASEGT. Trimming pared 7 bases from V and 0 bases from J, leaving 12 bases between. The CDR3 spans 15 residues. CDR3 nucleotide sequence: TGTGCCAGCATGATAGGGGAGGCAACTAATGAAAAACTGTTTTTT. Translating gives CASMIGEATNEKLFF.

The chain uses TRBV18 and TRBJ2-7; TRBD1 agrees at 7 bases. V was pared by 3 bases and J by 5 bases, with 10 bases of the junction left unmatched. CDR3 length: 15 residues. The V gene's germline CDR1 is KGHSH and CDR2 LQKENI. The DNA of the CDR3 is TGTGCCAGCTCACCCGTCAGGGGGTCTCTCCACGAGCAGTACTTC. Its protein is CASSPVRGSLHEQYF.

The chain joins TRBV19 to TRBJ2-2; possible D gene TRBD1, 6 bases. The germline V gene has CDR1 LNHDA and CDR2 SQIVND (reference sequence). V was trimmed by 6 bases and J by 1 base, leaving 6 bases between them. The CDR3 runs 13 residues. The CDR3 reads CASRQGNTGELFF. The CDR3 DNA sequence: TGTGCCAGTAGACAGGGGAACACCGGGGAGCTGTTTTTT.

The rearrangement uses TRBV29-1 and TRBJ2-5; 9 bases map to TRBD2. V lost 3 bases to trimming and J lost 4 bases; unmatched junction nucleotides: 3. The CDR3 is 13 residues long. The germline gives CDR1 SQVTM, CDR2 ANQGSEA. CDR3 amino acids: CSVEGGGAETQYF. The CDR3 DNA follows: TGCAGCGTTGAGGGCGGGGGGGCAGAGACCCAGTACTTC.

The J gene is TRBJ2-1, the V gene TRBV11-3; 7 bases agree with TRBD2. CDR1 and CDR2 from the germline V gene are SGHNT and YENEEA. The CDR3 is 14 amino acids. V shed 5 bases, J shed 8 bases, and the junction held 9 bases outside the gene matches. The CDR3: CASSGPGGGDEQFF. The CDR3 coding sequence is TGTGCCAGCAGCGGCCCGGGAGGAGGAGATGAGCAGTTCTTC.

The chain has TRBV12-5 and TRBJ2-1, with D possibly being TRBD1 (6 bases). The CDR3 has 15 amino acids. Trimming shortened V by 6 bases and J by 5 bases, and 17 bases separated the two germline ends. Germline V CDR1 and CDR2: LGHNT, FRNRAP. This CDR3 reads CASGFTKGEHNEQFF. The CDR3 coding sequence is TGTGCTAGTGGCTTTACGAAGGGGGAGCACAATGAGCAGTTCTTC.

The chain couples TRBV6-5 to TRBJ2-1; tentatively, D is TRBD2 (6 bases). Germline CDR1 and CDR2: MNHEY and SVGAGI. The CDR3 sequence is 15 residues long. V lost 5 bases and J 7 bases, leaving 18 bases between the germline ends. The CDR3 protein is CASSRGGSDKNEQFF. CDR3 DNA sequence: TGTGCCAGCAGTCGAGGAGGGTCCGACAAAAATGAGCAGTTCTTC.

V gene TRBV7-8 combines with J gene TRBJ2-2; D might be TRBD1 (6 bases). The CDR3 consists of 15 residues. Trimming took 1 base from V and 7 from J, leaving 13 bases between them. The germline gives CDR1 SGHVS, CDR2 FQNEAQ. The CDR3 is CASSLVQGLVGELFF. CDR3 DNA sequence: TGTGCCAGCAGCTTAGTTCAGGGGCTGGTCGGGGAGCTGTTTTTT.

In this sample, this clone turned up a few times. The chain joins TRBV25-1 to TRBJ1-2, with no clear D. CDR3 size: 14 residues. V shed 0 bases and J shed 7 bases, with 12 bases lying between them. The V gene's germline CDR1 is MGHDK and CDR2 SYGVNS. The CDR3 coding sequence is TGTGCCAGCAGTGAATATACGGGAATGGTTGGCTACACCTTC. This sequence encodes CASSEYTGMVGYTF.

The chain uses TRBV5-6 and TRBJ1-6, with a weak D call TRBD1 (6 bases). V was clipped by 6 bases and J by 7 bases, with 23 bases between them. Germline V gene data show CDR1 as SGHDT and CDR2 as YYEEEE. The CDR3 covers 17 residues. CDR3: CASTPRVGARWNSPLHF. The CDR3 DNA follows: TGTGCCAGCACCCCGAGAGTGGGGGCTCGGTGGAATTCACCCCTCCACTTT.

This chain connects TRBV10-1 to TRBJ1-1; D is perhaps TRBD1 (6 bases). CDR3 length equals 16 residues. V was trimmed by 6 bases and J by 3 bases, leaving 20 bases between them. Germline V gene sequence: CDR1 WNHNN, CDR2 SYGVQD (reference sequence). The CDR3 loop is CASSVSTTGSDTEAFF. CDR3 nucleotides: TGCGCCAGCAGCGTGTCAACTACAGGGTCGGACACTGAAGCTTTCTTT.

This chain uses TRBV5-1 with TRBJ2-3; 14 bases are shared with TRBD2. CDR1 and CDR2 from the germline V gene are SGHRS and YFSETQ. The V segment lost 2 bases and the J segment 5 bases; nucleotides outside the gene matches: 7. The CDR3 extends over 17 amino acids. Here the CDR3 reads CASSFRPGLAGVDTQYF. DNA for the CDR3: TGCGCCAGCAGCTTTAGGCCGGGACTAGCGGGGGTAGATACGCAGTATTTT.

The rearrangement joins TRBV9 to TRBJ1-1, with unresolved D. The germline gives CDR1 SGDLS, CDR2 YYNGEE. Trimming took off 0 bases at V and 4 bases at J, with 13 bases between the two ends. The CDR3 is 15 residues long. CDR3 sequence (DNA): TGTGCCAGCAGCGTAGTGGGAGCGGCGGGCACTGAAGCTTTCTTT. Protein sequence: CASSVVGAAGTEAFF.

CDR3 bases: TGTGCCAGCAGGGAGGGGAACACCGGGGAGCTGTTTTTT. Its protein is CASREGNTGELFF. The chain couples TRBV11-2 to TRBJ2-2; TRBD2 might be the D (6 bases). CDR1 is SGHAT, CDR2 FQNNGV, per germline. The V gene lost 6 bases and the J gene lost 1 base, with 6 bases spanning the gap. The CDR3 consists of 13 residues.

This clone showed up just a few times. This chain joins TRBV19 and TRBJ2-3; the match to TRBD2 covers 9 bases. This CDR3 is built from 16 residues. V lost 2 bases to trimming and J lost 6 bases; unmatched junction nucleotides: 9. Germline values: CDR1 LNHDA, CDR2 SQIVND (reference sequence). CDR3 DNA sequence: TGTGCCAGTAGTATAATGCGGGGGGGTGGCGCGGATACGCAGTATTTT. The encoded protein is CASSIMRGGGADTQYF. The variable domain in full, with the rest retrieved from reference TRBV19 and TRBJ2-3, is DGGITQSPKYLFRKEGQNVTLSCEQNLNHDAMYWYRQDPGQGLRLIYYSQIVNDFQKGDIAEGYSVSREKKESFPLTVTSAQKNPTAFYLCASSIMRGGGADTQYFGPGTRLTVL.

The rearrangement links TRBV5-4 to TRBJ2-7; D perhaps matches TRBD1 (5 bases). CDR1 SGHNT and CDR2 YYREEE come from the germline V gene (reference sequence). Deletions cut 2 bases from V and 2 bases from J, with 14 bases between. This CDR3 is 15 amino acids long. CDR3 sequence: CASSLGAVGAYEQYF. Here the CDR3 DNA reads TGTGCCAGCAGCTTAGGGGCGGTCGGAGCCTACGAGCAGTACTTC.

This clone was seen once. This sequence joins TRBV5-4 and TRBJ2-2; perhaps TRBD1 as D (6 bases). Per the germline V gene, CDR1 is SGHNT and CDR2 is YYREEE (reference sequence). This CDR3 has 13 residues. V was trimmed by 7 bases and J by 4 bases, leaving 11 bases between them. Here the CDR3 reads CASLHRVTGELFF. The CDR3 region has the DNA TGTGCCAGCCTCCACAGGGTCACCGGGGAGCTGTTTTTT.

This sequence joins TRBV7-8 and TRBJ2-7, with a weak D call TRBD1 (5 bases). The V and J ends lost 4 bases and 7 bases respectively, with 17 bases between them. The CDR3 totals 14 residues. Germline CDR1 and CDR2: SGHVS and FQNEAQ. The CDR3 here is CASSYDRSYWEQYF. The CDR3 region has the DNA TGTGCCAGCAGCTACGACAGATCCTACTGGGAGCAGTACTTC. Filled out from reference TRBV7-8 and TRBJ2-7, the complete variable domain reads GAGVSQSPRYKVAKRGQDVALRCDPISGHVSLFWYQQALGQGPEFLTYFQNEAQLDKSGLPSDRFFAERPEGSVSTLKIQRTQQEDSAVYLCASSYDRSYWEQYFGPGTRLTVT.

The chain uses TRBV6-6 and TRBJ2-3; 7 bases fit TRBD2. The CDR3 extends over 16 amino acids. The germline gives CDR1 MNHNY, CDR2 SVGAGI (reference sequence). Unmatched junction bases numbered 11, after V lost 2 bases and J lost 6 bases. CDR3 nucleotides: TGTGCCAGCAGTTACCGGTGGGCGGGGGAGACGGATACGCAGTATTTT. Its translation: CASSYRWAGETDTQYF.

This chain joins TRBV5-1 and TRBJ1-5, with a weak D call TRBD1 (6 bases). Germline CDR1 and CDR2: SGHRS and YFSETQ. Deletions cut 1 base from V and 6 bases from J, with 14 bases between. CDR3 length: 15 amino acids. The CDR3 coding sequence is TGCGCCAGCAGCTTGACAGGGCGTTTCGGTCAGCCCCAGCATTTT. This codes for CASSLTGRFGQPQHF.

This clone has just one count. The DNA for the CDR3 is TGTGCCAGCAGCCCAAGAGGTCCGGACTCTGGAAACACCATATATTTT. Amino acids: CASSPRGPDSGNTIYF. The rearrangement links TRBV9 to TRBJ1-3; D is undetermined. V was trimmed by 4 bases and J by 0 bases, leaving 14 bases between them. The CDR3 covers 16 residues. The V gene's germline CDR1 is SGDLS and CDR2 YYNGEE.

The V call is TRBV7-2, the J call TRBJ2-3; 8 bases match TRBD2. After removal of 4 bases from V and 1 base from J, the junction contained 7 bases not matched to a gene. CDR1 is SGHTA, CDR2 FQGNSA, per germline. This CDR3 region has 16 residues. CDR3 loop: CASSYLGRGGTDTQYF. The DNA of the CDR3 is TGTGCCAGCAGCTACCTCGGGCGGGGGGGCACAGATACGCAGTATTTT. The entire variable domain, with the rest obtained from reference TRBV7-2 and TRBJ2-3, is as follows: GAGVSQSPSNKVTEKGKDVELRCDPISGHTALYWYRQSLGQGLEFLIYFQGNSAPDKSGLPSDRFSAERTGGSVSTLTIQRTQQEDSAVYLCASSYLGRGGTDTQYFGPGTRLTVL.